The 5 T cell receptor beta chains given below trace back to one sample, sequenced in a study of T-cell reconstitution after alpha-beta-depleted transplantation in children. This sample's TCRbeta library carried unique molecular identifier barcodes. TCRdb recomputed calls from the PCR reads with MiXCR, one row per CDR3 protein. The sample has fewer than 550,000 distinct CDR3 sequences; over 9.5% are singletons. The material was PBMCs, mostly from graft donor cells, obtained 180 days after TCRalphabeta/CD19-depleted stem cell transplant. The source is a female patient under 10 years old who had a stem cell transplant for aplastic anemia, so the T cells may come from the graft donor.

The rearrangement uses TRBV7-9 and TRBJ2-1; D may be TRBD1 or TRBD2 (5 bases each). The CDR3 is made up of 11 amino acids. Trimming removed 5 bases from V and 16 bases from J, with 15 bases in between. Germline V CDR1 and CDR2: SEHNR, FQNEAQ (reference sequence). In DNA, the CDR3 is TGTGCCAGCAGCGTCCGGGACCCCCATTTCTTC. This gives the protein CASSVRDPHFF.

This clonotype appeared a few times. A read error may account for a junction end that differs from germline. The genes are TRBV4-1 and TRBJ2-2, with 7 nucleotides matching TRBD2. Germline values: CDR1 MGHRA, CDR2 YSYEKL. The CDR3 covers 15 residues. The CDR3 sequence is CASSDELAKTGELFF. CDR3 DNA sequence: TGCGCCAGCAGCGACGAACTAGCGAAAACCGGGGAGCTGTTTTTT.

This clonotype showed up many times. The chain combines TRBV29-1 with TRBJ2-7; 13 bases line up with TRBD2. V lost 8 bases, J lost 4 bases, and 11 bases stayed unmatched. Germline CDR1 reads SQVTM; CDR2 reads ANQGSEA. The CDR3 is 15 residues long. The CDR3 reads CSPGTSGINRYEQYF. As DNA, the CDR3 is TGCAGCCCTGGGACTAGCGGGATTAACCGGTACGAGCAGTACTTC.

This clonotype has more than one count but fewer than ten. The rearrangement joins TRBV12-3 or TRBV12-4 to TRBJ2-1; TRBD2 agrees at 11 bases. Trimming cost V 6 bases and J 4 bases; bases outside gene matches: 8. This CDR3 contains 16 residues. This chain's CDR3 is CASRPNLAGGYNEQFF. DNA of the CDR3: TGTGCCAGCAGACCCAATCTAGCGGGGGGATACAATGAGCAGTTCTTC.

This clonotype was recorded many times. This sequence joins TRBV5-1 and TRBJ2-5; the D call may be TRBD1 or TRBD2 (5 bases each). The V and J ends lost 4 bases and 3 bases respectively, with 13 bases between them. From germline, CDR1 is SGHRS and CDR2 YFSETQ. The length of the CDR3 is 14 residues. The DNA for the CDR3 is TGCGCCAGCAGCCCTTGGGACGGAAAAGAGACCCAGTACTTC. Protein product: CASSPWDGKETQYF.